Below are 6 T cell receptor beta chains sequenced from a single sample in a study of T cells in narcolepsy. Libraries were prepared by immunoSEQ multiplex PCR; TCRdb keeps only in-frame clonotypes and omits some of them. The table shows tens of thousands of clones, with about nine tenths occurring only once. Sequenced sample: CD45RA- memory CD4+ T cells from PBMCs. The receptors shown here come from a human donor with narcolepsy.

This clone was detected once. V usage is TRBV18 and J usage is TRBJ1-3, with D uncertain. Trimming left V 1 base short and J 0 bases short, with 7 bases between. There are 15 residues in the CDR3. Germline V gives CDR1 KGHSH, CDR2 LQKENI. CDR3 region: CASSPQTSSGNTIYF. The CDR3 nucleotides are TGTGCCAGCTCACCACAGACCAGCTCTGGAAACACCATATATTTT.

This clone was observed a few times. The CDR3 DNA reads TGTGCCAGCAGCCCCGTGGTCGCGGAAACAGATACGCAGTATTTT. It is translated as CASSPVVAETDTQYF. The chain has TRBV4-2 and TRBJ2-3; D gene uncertain. V was clipped by 4 bases and J by 3 bases, with 14 bases between them. Germline CDR1 is LGHNA and CDR2 is YNFKEQ. The CDR3 has 15 residues.

This chain joins TRBV4-1 and TRBJ1-2; D is uncertain. Germline-derived CDR1 and CDR2 are MGHRA and YSYEKL. Trimming pared 1 base from V and 0 bases from J, leaving 6 bases between. The CDR3 runs 14 residues. The CDR3 sequence: CASSQGQANYGYTF. CDR3 DNA: TGCGCCAGCAGCCAAGGCCAGGCTAACTATGGCTACACCTTC.

The chain couples TRBV25-1 to TRBJ1-2; 10 bases match TRBD1. Germline V gene data show CDR1 as MGHDK and CDR2 as SYGVNS. CDR3 size: 14 residues. The ends lost 4 bases at V and 11 bases at J; junction bases unmatched: 10. The CDR3 DNA sequence: TGTGCCAGCAGTGCTACGAGGGGACAGGGGAGTTACACCTTC. This codes for CASSATRGQGSYTF.

The J gene is TRBJ1-1, the V gene TRBV28, with D uncertain. The V gene's germline CDR1 is MDHEN and CDR2 SYDVKM. V lost 5 bases and J lost 10, with 14 bases in between. CDR3 length: 12 amino acids. The CDR3 protein is CASSPQDWRAFF. In nucleotides, the CDR3 is TGTGCCAGCAGTCCCCAGGATTGGAGAGCTTTCTTT.

A few counts support this clone. The chain uses TRBV6-1 and TRBJ2-5; TRBD1 agrees at 8 bases. The CDR3 is made up of 15 amino acids. V dropped 6 bases and J dropped 4; count of bases not matched to a gene: 10. In germline, CDR1 is MNHNS, CDR2 SASEGT. The CDR3 DNA reads as TGTGCCAGCAGCCTCGACAGGGGTTGGGTAGAGACCCAGTACTTC. Its translation: CASSLDRGWVETQYF.